This T cell receptor beta chain is from a study of T cell responses to AZD1222 COVID-19 vaccine. This CDR3 has 15 residues. Germline V gives CDR1 SEHNR, CDR2 FQNEAQ (reference sequence). Between the trimmed V and J ends, which lost 5 bases and 0 bases, there was a span of 13 bases. Data came from immunoSEQ multiplex PCR; TCRdb stores just in-frame clones and leaves some out. The profile shows 100,000 or so clones, over 75% of them singletons. This receptor was identified in an adult in good health. This chain uses TRBV7-9 with TRBJ2-5, with D possibly matching TRBD1 (6 bases). The sample consisted of peripheral blood, taken on day 0 of AZD1222 vaccination. CDR3 coding DNA: TGTGCCAGCAGCGCGTGGGACACGGACCAAGAGACCCAGTACTTC. Protein product: CASSAWDTDQETQYF. Supplemented by reference TRBV7-9 and TRBJ2-5, the full variable domain reads DTGVSQNPRHKITKRGQNVTFRCDPISEHNRLYWYRQTLGQGPEFLTYFQNEAQLEKSRLLSDRFSAERPKGSFSTLEIQRTEQGDSAMYLCASSAWDTDQETQYFGPGTRLLVL.